This entry describes one T cell receptor (beta chain). Its antigen target is currently unknown. Base qualities are missing; no much larger clone stands one base away. The record originates from a study of shared clonotypes between healthy human individuals (dated by TCRdb to 2020 to 2022). About the investigation overall: The cohort included three men and a couple of women between 18 and 49 years of age. Leukapheresis yielded between about 0.94 and 9.5 billion PBMCs per donor. To estimate repertoire size and how much clonotype sharing occurs between individuals, the study deeply sequenced the blood TCR repertoires of 5 or 6 healthy adults. For each donor, three plates each were used for CD4 naive and CD4 memory, two plates were used for CD8 naive, and one plate was used for CD8 memory. Libraries were prepared and TCR repertoires were sequenced by different laboratories using diverse techniques, in order to increase sequencing depth and limit assay-specific biases. Overall study results and their limits: Naive subsets generally had larger estimated clonotype richness than memory subsets did. Higher generation probabilities were observed for clonotypes shared by all four sorted-subset donors than for non-shared clonotypes. Because the study included only a small number of donors, the genetic and exposure-history diversity represented was limited. Pairwise subsampling led to the expectation that sequencing depth would affect the degree of clonotype sharing among donors. Rarefaction of sorted-subset datasets indicated incomplete sequencing despite the large sequencing depth. When several donors were compared, the shared fraction of clonotypes was 5% to 6.5% for naive CD4, about 4% for naive CD8, 2% to 2.5% for memory CD4, and around 0.4% for memory CD8. Sampling was limited to blood, and TCR repertoires in tissue likely differ from TCR repertoires in blood.

The CDR3 runs 18 residues from the cysteine to the phenylalanine. The kept DNA is CDR3 alone, 54 bases in frame from the first base. From a lookup of the germline V gene (reference sequence), CDR1 and CDR2 are SEHNR and FQNEAQ. V sheds 3 bases and J sheds 6 bases, leaving 24 bases between their ends. Healthy HIV-negative adults with no recently reported acute infections or vaccinations were included as donors. Every donor was a Caucasian adult residing in Nashville, Tennessee, USA. CD8 memory samples consisted of magnetically selected CD45RO+ cells combined with CCR7-negative CD45RA+ effector memory (TemRA) cells. Blood was obtained by leukapheresis, after which PBMCs were separated by Ficoll-Histopaque density gradient centrifugation and cryopreserved in liquid nitrogen vapor phase. Analytical flow cytometry was used to check the purity and quantity of each magnetically sorted T cell population. From each sorted fraction, genomic DNA was isolated and quantified by UV absorbance on a Nanodrop 2000c.

Using the deep immunoSEQ assay, TCR CDR3 regions were amplified from genomic DNA by multiplex PCR. Extracted genomic DNA from each cell subset was distributed evenly across all wells of several immunoSEQ 96-well plates, and each plate was treated as a replicate. For sorted subsets, 200 to 250 ng of genomic DNA, equivalent to roughly 33,000 T cell genomes, went into each replicate PCR. The purified libraries were quantified using a Qubit 3.0 fluorometer, sized with a Bioanalyzer 2100, and then quantified again using the KAPA Library Quantification kit. A separate single-read 150-cycle Illumina NextSeq 550 flow cell was used to sequence each immunoSEQ 96-well plate. Regarding the original processing steps: Because the immunoSEQ output held only junctional sequences and lacked quality scores, the filtering could not match the filtering applied to full-length reads. Sequences were annotated with PyIR, a Python wrapper for IgBLAST v1.9, using IMGT germline references to assign V/J genes and CDR3. Reads were removed for weak V/J assignments (E-value above 1e-6), missing CDR3, stop codons, out-of-frame junctions, or ambiguous translated residues. V3J clonotypes were defined as sequences sharing the same inferred V gene, J gene, and CDR3 amino acid sequence. Percentage overlap between repertoires was computed as shared unique clonotypes divided by the size of the smaller repertoire. Repertoire richness was assessed with RTK rarefaction, the Chao1 estimator, and Recon v2.1 estimates of unobserved clonotypes. OLGA was used to compute generation probabilities for all TCRbeta clonotypes that the gDNA method yielded from four donors. Here the immuneACCESS table is served through TCRdb, limited to in-frame sequences with V and J called. Missing clones are a known gap in these copies; in checked studies unresolved V genes cover under half, and the rest lacks a known reason. Clone size and the V and J calls come from that table; the DNA yielded D and trimming. For this sample the table gives 80,000 to 100,000 clones, of which 68% were detected only once. The top ten clones comprise roughly 52% of the sample.

Sequencing was done on a sample of memory CD8+ T cells sorted from blood. Reading the label with the study, this specimen's cell subset or site is: CD45RO+ cells pooled with CCR7-negative TemRA cells. The V and J segments used are TRBV7-9 and TRBJ2-1; TRBD1 could be the D gene, as 7 bases match. The receptor was isolated from a man younger than 40 in good health. The DNA reads TGTGCCAGCAGCTTCGCGGGACAGACGTTGATGCTAGGCAATGAGCAGTTCTTC. This translates into CASSFAGQTLMLGNEQFF.